Below, 23 T cell receptor beta chains from the same sample are listed, as sequenced in a study of regulatory and conventional T cells in RAG deficiency. Blood CD4+ CD25-low CD127-high conventional T cells supplied the genomic DNA template. Here immunoSEQ multiplex PCR was the method, and the copy in TCRdb shows in-frame clones only, minus some. Of roughly 35,000 clones in the sample, roughly three quarters were seen once. This sample was shared with a second study, whose subject was regulatory T cells. That paper adds: The primer mix had 52 TRBV and 13 TRBJ primers.

The sequenced material came from CD4+ effector T cells sorted from blood. The receptor source for this set is a human donor in good health.

V usage is TRBV5-1 and J usage is TRBJ2-1; D possibly uses TRBD1 or TRBD2 (5 bases each). From germline, CDR1 is SGHRS and CDR2 YFSETQ. CDR3 length equals 15 residues. Trimming pared 0 bases from V and 5 bases from J, leaving 12 bases between. DNA of the CDR3: TGCGCCAGCAGCTTGGCGGCAGGGAGCCACAATGAGCAGTTCTTC. Amino acids: CASSLAAGSHNEQFF. The full variable domain, with the rest looked up from reference TRBV5-1 and TRBJ2-1, is KAGVTQTPRYLIKTRGQQVTLSCSPISGHRSVSWYQQTPGQGLQFLFEYFSETQRNKGNFPGRFSGRQFSNSRSEMNVSTLELGDSALYLCASSLAAGSHNEQFFGPGTRLTVL.

Points on this clone: An end of the junction differs from the germline gene, which may be a read error. The chain is built from TRBV6-4 and TRBJ1-1; tentatively, D is TRBD1 (5 bases). CDR3 size: 14 residues. In germline, CDR1 is MRHNA, CDR2 SNTAGT. CDR3 sequence reads: CASSDFRVKTEAFF. The CDR3 DNA is TGTGCCAGCAGTGATTTCAGGGTGAAGACTGAAGCTTTCTTT.

The V gene is TRBV5-5, the J gene TRBJ2-5; 12 bases fit TRBD1. V was pared by 7 bases and J by 4 bases, with 5 bases of the junction left unmatched. This CDR3 is 14 amino acids long. CDR1 is SGHKS, CDR2 YYEKEE, per germline (reference sequence). The DNA for the CDR3 is TGTGCCAGCTCCGGGACAGGGGGCCGAGAGACCCAGTACTTC. Its translation: CASSGTGGRETQYF.

The V call is TRBV2, the J call TRBJ1-5; D is uncertain. The CDR3 contains 12 residues. Looked up from germline, CDR1 is SNHLY and CDR2 is FYNNEI. V lost 8 bases and J 7 bases, leaving 12 bases between the germline ends. The CDR3 sequence is CASGKKWQPQHF. CDR3 coding DNA: TGTGCCAGCGGTAAAAAGTGGCAGCCCCAGCATTTT. Variable domain in full (rest from reference TRBV2 and TRBJ1-5): EPEVTQTPSHQVTQMGQEVILRCVPISNHLYFYWYRQILGQKVEFLVSFYNNEISEKSEIFDDQFSVERPDGSNFTLKIRSTKLEDSAMYFCASGKKWQPQHFGDGTRLSIL.

The chain joins TRBV4-2 to TRBJ2-3; D gene uncertain. This CDR3 region has 16 residues. The germline V gene encodes CDR1 LGHNA and CDR2 YNFKEQ. Trimming took off 4 bases at V and 6 bases at J, with 20 bases between the two ends. This CDR3 reads CASSLTTLILEDTQYF. The CDR3 region has the DNA TGTGCCAGCAGCCTGACAACCTTGATTCTCGAGGATACGCAGTATTTT.

This clone was seen a handful of times. The CDR3 nucleotides are TGCGCCAGCGCAGGGGGCACGAATTCACCCCTCCACTTT. Its translation is CASAGGTNSPLHF. J is TRBJ1-6 and V is TRBV23-1, with TRBD1 identical over 8 bases. TRBV23-1 is flagged as an ORF with uncertain function. The CDR3 contains 13 residues. J lost 7 bases, V lost 8 bases, and 4 bases had no gene match.

The CDR3: CASSIDRGSQYF. CDR3 coding DNA: TGTGCCAGTAGTATAGATAGAGGGTCCCAGTACTTC. This chain uses TRBV19 with TRBJ2-5; the D gene is possibly TRBD2 (5 bases). The V and J ends lost 0 bases and 9 bases respectively, with 8 bases between them. The CDR3 is 12 amino acids. Germline V gene data show CDR1 as LNHDA and CDR2 as SQIVND (reference sequence).

The chain links TRBV2 to TRBJ2-7; D might be TRBD1 (6 bases). Trimming removed 9 bases at V and 3 bases at J, with 18 bases between. The CDR3 covers 14 residues. Looked up from germline, CDR1 is SNHLY and CDR2 is FYNNEI. CDR3 coding DNA: TGTGCCAGTTCGATCAGGGGTATCCACTACGAGCAGTACTTC. Translating gives CASSIRGIHYEQYF.

The V gene is TRBV28, the J gene TRBJ2-5, with TRBD1 matching 7 bases. The CDR3 consists of 16 residues. The V gene's germline CDR1 is MDHEN and CDR2 SYDVKM. Trimming cost V 6 bases and J 5 bases; bases outside gene matches: 15. The DNA for the CDR3 is TGTGCCAGCAGCCCATTACAGGGGCGGACAAGGGAGACCCAGTACTTC. It yields the protein CASSPLQGRTRETQYF.

In its sample, this clone was seen a few times. The chain employs TRBV19 and TRBJ2-1, with D possibly being TRBD1 (6 bases). CDR3 length: 16 amino acids. V lost 10 bases to trimming and J lost 9 bases, with 28 bases between them. Germline-derived CDR1 and CDR2 are LNHDA and SQIVND (reference sequence). The DNA for the CDR3 is TGTGCCACCACAACCCGGACCCTGGGGGCTAATGGTGAGCAGTTCTTC. It codes for CATTTRTLGANGEQFF.

This clone is a singleton in its sample. The CDR3 coding sequence is TGTGCCAGCAGCTTTAGGTTTCCGGCGACCAAAGTTAACTATGGCTACACCTTC. It codes for CASSFRFPATKVNYGYTF. The chain combines TRBV7-2 with TRBJ1-2, with D unresolved. CDR3 length: 18 residues. Germline assignment: CDR1 SGHTA and CDR2 FQGNSA. The V end was cut by 3 bases, the J end by 1 base, with 21 bases between.

The chain combines TRBV10-3 with TRBJ1-2; 7 nucleotides line up with TRBD1. The CDR3 covers 13 residues. Germline V gene data show CDR1 as ENHRY and CDR2 as SYGVKD. V lost 5 bases and J lost 2; bases outside the gene matches: 2. The CDR3 DNA sequence: TGTGCCATCAGTTTACAGGGGAACTATGGCTACACCTTC. This sequence encodes CAISLQGNYGYTF.

This clone turned up a few times. The chain combines TRBV2 with TRBJ2-5; 9 bases align to TRBD1. Germline V CDR1 and CDR2: SNHLY, FYNNEI. The CDR3 is made up of 15 amino acids. With 2 bases clipped from V and 5 bases from J, the junction kept 6 bases outside the gene matches. The CDR3 sequence: CASSESGTGYETQYF. CDR3 coding DNA: TGTGCCAGCAGTGAATCCGGGACAGGGTACGAGACCCAGTACTTC.

The chain combines TRBV18 with TRBJ1-2, with D possibly TRBD1 on 5 matching bases. V gave up 4 bases and J gave up 3 bases, with 15 bases separating them. This CDR3 is built from 15 residues. Germline V CDR1 and CDR2: KGHSH, LQKENI. CDR3: CASSLSSETDYGYTF. CDR3 bases: TGTGCCAGCTCACTGTCGTCTGAGACAGACTATGGCTACACCTTC.

This rearrangement joins TRBV30 to TRBJ1-1; D may be TRBD1 (5 bases). The V and J ends lost 4 bases and 0 bases respectively, with 12 bases between them. This CDR3 is 14 amino acids long. Germline CDR1 and CDR2: GTSNPN and SVGIG (reference sequence). This chain's CDR3 is CAWIQTALNTEAFF. CDR3 coding DNA: TGTGCCTGGATCCAGACAGCACTGAACACTGAAGCTTTCTTT.

V and J are TRBV6-1 and TRBJ1-5; D remains unclear. This CDR3 region has 17 residues. V was trimmed by 2 bases and J by 0 bases, leaving 14 bases between them. Looked up from germline, CDR1 is MNHNS and CDR2 is SASEGT. The CDR3 sequence: CASSESSGGYSNQPQHF. The CDR3 region has the DNA TGTGCCAGCAGTGAATCATCGGGAGGGTATAGCAATCAGCCCCAGCATTTT.

The V call is TRBV5-1, the J call TRBJ2-7; no clear D. Germline V gene sequence: CDR1 SGHRS, CDR2 YFSETQ. This CDR3 is built from 13 residues. The V end lost 0 bases, the J end lost 4 bases, and 8 bases lay between the germline ends. This CDR3 is CASSLVGRYEQYF. Written as DNA, the CDR3 is TGCGCCAGCAGCTTGGTTGGCAGGTACGAGCAGTACTTC.

The chain links TRBV10-3 to TRBJ2-5; D not resolved. With 10 bases removed from V and 4 bases from J, the gap between germline ends came to 16 bases. CDR3 length equals 13 residues. Germline lookup yields CDR1 ENHRY and CDR2 SYGVKD. CDR3 in amino acids: CATAKGYPETQYF. The CDR3 nucleotides read TGTGCCACCGCCAAAGGGTATCCAGAGACCCAGTACTTC.

There are a few counts of this clone. The genes are TRBV6-1 and TRBJ2-7, with D hard to call. Germline V gives CDR1 MNHNS, CDR2 SASEGT. This CDR3 spans 15 amino acids. The germline V and J ends were trimmed by 0 bases and 6 bases, with 15 bases remaining between them. The CDR3 here is CASSEALWAATEQYF. Written as DNA, the CDR3 is TGTGCCAGCAGTGAAGCCTTGTGGGCGGCGACCGAGCAGTACTTC.

In nucleotides, the CDR3 is TGTGCCAGCAGCGACCGGGTCGATTATGGCTACACCTTC. Amino acid sequence: CASSDRVDYGYTF. This chain uses TRBV9 with TRBJ1-2; the D is unclear. Trimming removed 3 bases from V and 5 bases from J, with 11 bases in between. CDR1 and CDR2 (germline): SGDLS, YYNGEE. This CDR3 has 13 residues.

The chain recombines TRBV28 with TRBJ1-1; D ambiguous. CDR3 length: 12 amino acids. The germline V gene has CDR1 MDHEN and CDR2 SYDVKM. Trimming stripped 6 bases from V and 5 bases from J, with 10 bases between. The CDR3 sequence: CASRVVKTEAFF. The CDR3 DNA follows: TGTGCCAGCAGGGTGGTAAAGACTGAAGCTTTCTTT.

This sequence joins TRBV30 and TRBJ2-5, with D possibly called TRBD1 or TRBD2 (6 bases each). CDR3 length equals 16 residues. V was pared by 0 bases and J by 5 bases, with 19 bases between. Germline loops: CDR1 GTSNPN, CDR2 SVGIG (reference sequence). CDR3 region: CAWSVRGRVAPETQYF. The CDR3 DNA sequence: TGTGCCTGGAGTGTACGGGGGCGAGTAGCACCCGAGACCCAGTACTTC.

This chain's CDR3 is CASSQEVGTRETQYF. The CDR3 DNA is TGTGCCAGCAGCCAAGAAGTTGGGACTCGAGAGACCCAGTACTTC. The gene calls are TRBV4-2 and TRBJ2-5, with a tentative D call TRBD2 (6 bases). Germline V lookup: CDR1 LGHNA, CDR2 YNFKEQ. The V and J ends lost 0 bases and 4 bases respectively, with 12 bases between them. This CDR3 has 15 amino acids.